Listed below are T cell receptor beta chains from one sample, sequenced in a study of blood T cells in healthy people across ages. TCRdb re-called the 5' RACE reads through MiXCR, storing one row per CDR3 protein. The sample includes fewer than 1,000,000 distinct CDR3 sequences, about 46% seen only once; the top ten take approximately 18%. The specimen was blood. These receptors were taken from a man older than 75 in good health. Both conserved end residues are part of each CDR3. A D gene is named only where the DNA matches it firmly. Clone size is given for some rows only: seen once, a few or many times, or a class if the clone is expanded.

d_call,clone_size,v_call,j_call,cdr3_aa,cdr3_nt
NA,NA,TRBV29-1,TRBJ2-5,CSVVRVDTQYF,TGCAGCGTCGTAAGGGTGGATACCCAGTACTTC
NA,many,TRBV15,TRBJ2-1,CATQKGGSYNEQFF,TGTGCCACCCAGAAGGGAGGTTCCTACAATGAGCAGTTCTTC
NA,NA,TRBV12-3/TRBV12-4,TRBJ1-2,CASSPPGPGYGYTF,TGTGCCAGCAGTCCCCCGGGCCCTGGCTATGGCTACACCTTC
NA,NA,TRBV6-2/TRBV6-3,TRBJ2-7,CASKGLQYEQYF,TGTGCCAGCAAGGGACTTCAGTACGAGCAGTACTTC
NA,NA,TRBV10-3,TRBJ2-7,CATGRGMWESGYEQYF,TGTGCCACAGGTCGGGGTATGTGGGAGAGCGGCTACGAGCAGTACTTC
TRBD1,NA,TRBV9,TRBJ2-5,CASSVAGTGTGEQYF,TGTGCCAGCAGCGTAGCTGGGACAGGGACCGGTGAGCAGTACTTC
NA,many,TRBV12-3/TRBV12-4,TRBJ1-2,CASSFQGKGSSGYTF,TGTGCCAGCAGTTTCCAGGGGAAGGGTTCTTCTGGCTACACCTTC
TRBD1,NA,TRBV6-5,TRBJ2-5,CASSYPRDRGVTQYF,TGTGCCAGCAGTTACCCCCGGGACAGGGGAGTCACCCAGTACTTC
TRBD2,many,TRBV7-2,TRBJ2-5,CASSSVAGIETQYF,TGTGCCAGCAGCTCCGTAGCGGGAATAGAGACCCAGTACTTC
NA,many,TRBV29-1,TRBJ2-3,CSVEEDPDTQYF,TGCAGCGTTGAGGAGGACCCAGATACGCAGTATTTT
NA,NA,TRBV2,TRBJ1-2,CASVSNPWASNYGYTF,TGTGCCAGCGTCAGCAACCCTTGGGCCTCTAACTATGGCTACACCTTC
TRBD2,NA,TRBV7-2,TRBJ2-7,CASSTDETSGTYEQYF,TGTGCCAGCAGCACAGATGAGACTAGCGGGACCTACGAGCAGTACTTC
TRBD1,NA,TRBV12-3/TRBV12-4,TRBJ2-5,CASSSAQGVSQETQYF,TGTGCCAGCAGTTCCGCACAGGGGGTGAGCCAAGAGACCCAGTACTTC
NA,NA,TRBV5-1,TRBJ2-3,CASRQGPPTDTQYF,TGCGCCAGCAGACAGGGCCCCCCGACAGATACGCAGTATTTT
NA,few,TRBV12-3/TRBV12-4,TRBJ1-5,CASSPPAYSNQPQHF,TGTGCCAGCAGCCCCCCCGCTTATAGCAATCAGCCCCAGCATTTT
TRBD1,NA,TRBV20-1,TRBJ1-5,CSARDPTGGWNQPQHF,TGCAGTGCTAGAGATCCGACAGGGGGCTGGAATCAGCCCCAGCATTTT
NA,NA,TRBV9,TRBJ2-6,CASSAPGSGANVLTF,TGTGCCAGCAGCGCCCCAGGGTCTGGGGCCAACGTCCTGACTTTC
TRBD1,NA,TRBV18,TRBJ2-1,CAGSPGTGYNEQFF,TGTGCCGGCTCACCGGGGACAGGGTACAATGAGCAGTTCTTC
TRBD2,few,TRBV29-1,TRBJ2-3,CSVAGLAAFTDTQYF,TGCAGCGTGGCCGGACTAGCGGCTTTCACAGATACGCAGTATTTT
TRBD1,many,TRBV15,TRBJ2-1,CATSREGQGVYNEQFF,TGTGCCACCAGCAGAGAGGGACAGGGGGTATACAATGAGCAGTTCTTC
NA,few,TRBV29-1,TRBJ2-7,CSVKEGLGEQYF,TGCAGCGTTAAAGAGGGACTCGGCGAGCAGTACTTC
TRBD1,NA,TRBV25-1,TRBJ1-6,CASSEDRRLDNSPLHF,TGTGCCAGCAGTGAGGACAGGCGTCTTGATAATTCACCCCTCCACTTT
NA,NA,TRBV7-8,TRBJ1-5,CACSLKPWGSNSNQPRHF,TGTGCCTGCAGCTTAAAACCGTGGGGCAGTAATAGCAATCAGCCCCGGCATTTT
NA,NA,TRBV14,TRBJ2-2,CASSPRPAGELFF,TGTGCCAGCAGCCCAAGACCCGCCGGGGAGCTGTTTTTT
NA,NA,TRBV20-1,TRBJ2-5,CSARDPGAGETQYF,TGCAGTGCTAGAGATCCGGGGGCGGGAGAGACCCAGTACTTC
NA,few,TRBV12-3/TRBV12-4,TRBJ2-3,CASSLLTRSDTQYF,TGTGCCAGCAGTTTATTGACGCGCTCAGATACGCAGTATTTT
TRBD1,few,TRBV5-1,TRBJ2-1,CASTEIQGAIAEQFF,TGCGCCAGCACCGAGATACAGGGGGCGATTGCTGAGCAGTTCTTC